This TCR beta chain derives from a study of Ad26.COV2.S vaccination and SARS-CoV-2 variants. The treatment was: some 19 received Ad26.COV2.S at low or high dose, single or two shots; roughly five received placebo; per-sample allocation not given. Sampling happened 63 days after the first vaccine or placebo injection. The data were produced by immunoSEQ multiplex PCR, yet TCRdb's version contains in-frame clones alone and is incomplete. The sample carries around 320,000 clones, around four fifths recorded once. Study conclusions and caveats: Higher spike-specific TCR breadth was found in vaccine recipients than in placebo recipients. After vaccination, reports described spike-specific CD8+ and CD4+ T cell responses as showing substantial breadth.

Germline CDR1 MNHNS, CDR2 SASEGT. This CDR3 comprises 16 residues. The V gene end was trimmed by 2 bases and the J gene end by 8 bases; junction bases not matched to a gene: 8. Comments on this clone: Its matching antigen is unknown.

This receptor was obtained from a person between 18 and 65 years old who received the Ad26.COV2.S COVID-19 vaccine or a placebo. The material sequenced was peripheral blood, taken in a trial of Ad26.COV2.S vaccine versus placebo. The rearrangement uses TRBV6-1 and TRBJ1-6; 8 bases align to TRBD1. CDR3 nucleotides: TGTGCCAGCAGTGAAACAACAGGGGGTTTGTATTCACCCCTCCACTTT. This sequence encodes CASSETTGGLYSPLHF.